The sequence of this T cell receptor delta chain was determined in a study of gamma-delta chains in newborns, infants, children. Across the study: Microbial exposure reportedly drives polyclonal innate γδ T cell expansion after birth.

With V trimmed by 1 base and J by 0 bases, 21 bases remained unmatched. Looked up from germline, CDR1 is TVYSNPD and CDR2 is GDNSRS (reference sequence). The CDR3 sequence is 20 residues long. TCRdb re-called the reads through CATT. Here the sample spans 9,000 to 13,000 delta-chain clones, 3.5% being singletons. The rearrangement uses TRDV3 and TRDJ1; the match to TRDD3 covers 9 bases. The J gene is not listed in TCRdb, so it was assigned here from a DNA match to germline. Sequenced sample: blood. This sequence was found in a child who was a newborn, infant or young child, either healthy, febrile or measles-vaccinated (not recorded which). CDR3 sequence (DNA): TGTGCCTTTACGGACTATTATTTGAGGGGATACGACCCGTACACCGATAAACTCATCTTT. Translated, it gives CAFTDYYLRGYDPYTDKLIF.